The 18 T cell receptor beta chains below come from one sample, sequenced in a study of shared clonotypes between healthy human individuals. Data came from immunoSEQ multiplex PCR; TCRdb stores just in-frame clones and leaves some out. The sample holds 1.6 million or so clones, approximately 98.5% seen once. The source material was naive CD4+ T cells sorted from blood. Subset here: CD45RA+ positively selected. Every receptor here comes from a man younger than 40 in good health.

The rearrangement links TRBV6-1 to TRBJ2-3; 10 bases fit TRBD2. V lost 1 base and J lost 0; bases outside the gene matches: 10. The CDR3 runs to 19 residues. The germline V gene has CDR1 MNHNS and CDR2 SASEGT. The CDR3, as DNA: TGTGCCAGCAGTGAAGGGCTAGCGGGAGAAAAAACTAGCACAGATACGCAGTATTTT. This translates into CASSEGLAGEKTSTDTQYF.

The chain employs TRBV5-6 and TRBJ2-7; TRBD1 might be the D (5 bases). In germline, CDR1 is SGHDT, CDR2 YYEEEE. CDR3 length: 11 residues. V lost 6 bases, J lost 11 bases, and 15 bases lay in between. The CDR3 loop is CASNAGLTEYF. CDR3 DNA sequence: TGTGCCAGCAACGCAGGGTTGACGGAGTACTTC.

The CDR3 DNA is TGTGCCAGTAAGAAGGATCCTAACTATGGCTACACCTTC. Translated: CASKKDPNYGYTF. The rearrangement uses TRBV19 and TRBJ1-2, with D hard to call. Germline CDR1 and CDR2: LNHDA and SQIVND (reference sequence). The V gene lost 7 bases and the J gene lost 0 bases, with 9 bases spanning the gap. The CDR3 contains 13 residues.

This chain links TRBV6-5 with TRBJ2-4, with D perhaps being TRBD1 or TRBD2 (5 bases each). V lost 5 bases and J lost 9, with 17 bases in between. Per germline, CDR1 MNHEY and CDR2 SVGAGI. The CDR3 length is 14 residues. CDR3 sequence reads: CASSLRGGLAIQYF. CDR3 DNA sequence: TGTGCCAGCAGTCTAAGGGGCGGGTTAGCCATTCAGTACTTC.

This clone came up once. The sample has other DNA sequences that encode this CDR3 too. The chain links TRBV18 to TRBJ2-5; 10 bases align to TRBD2. Germline values: CDR1 KGHSH, CDR2 LQKENI. The CDR3 sequence is 13 residues long. V lost 4 bases and J lost 4; bases outside the gene matches: 0. This CDR3 reads CASSRLAGETQYF. DNA of the CDR3: TGTGCCAGCTCACGACTAGCGGGAGAGACCCAGTACTTC.

The chain has TRBV15 and TRBJ1-5, with 10 bases fitting TRBD1. V lost 3 bases and J lost 11; bases outside the gene matches: 10. Germline loops: CDR1 LNHNV, CDR2 YYDKDF (reference sequence). The CDR3 runs 15 residues. CDR3 DNA: TGTGCCACCAGCAGTGCTGGACAGGGGGACTGGGCCCAGCATTTT. This codes for CATSSAGQGDWAQHF.

This clone was seen just once. This chain uses TRBV5-4 with TRBJ1-4; 7 positions agree with TRBD1. J lost 6 bases, V lost 1 base, and 12 bases had no gene match. Per the germline V gene, CDR1 is SGHNT and CDR2 is YYREEE (reference sequence). The CDR3 runs to 17 residues. The CDR3 DNA follows: TGTGCCAGCAGCTTGTGGGCCAGGACAGGAGAGGATGAAAAACTGTTTTTT. It encodes CASSLWARTGEDEKLFF.

The chain links TRBV11-2 to TRBJ2-1, with 10 bases that match TRBD2. Trimming cost V 5 bases and J 5 bases; bases outside gene matches: 15. Germline V lookup: CDR1 SGHAT, CDR2 FQNNGV. The CDR3 loop spans 18 amino acids. CDR3 residues: CASSPGSSGSIYDNEQFF. Written as DNA, the CDR3 is TGTGCCAGCAGCCCCGGGTCTAGCGGGAGTATCTACGACAATGAGCAGTTCTTC.

The rearrangement links TRBV10-2 to TRBJ1-5; 10 bases map to TRBD1. The CDR3 contains 15 residues. Trimming at V came to 6 bases and at J to 2 bases, leaving 4 bases not matched to a gene. The germline gives CDR1 WSHSY, CDR2 SAAADI. The CDR3 sequence is CASSKDRGGNQPQHF. CDR3 coding DNA: TGCGCCAGCAGCAAGGACAGGGGGGGCAATCAGCCCCAGCATTTT.

This rearrangement joins TRBV5-1 to TRBJ2-1, with 14 bases matching TRBD2. Trimming cost V 4 bases and J 4 bases; bases outside gene matches: 10. Per the germline V gene, CDR1 is SGHRS and CDR2 is YFSETQ. This CDR3 has 18 amino acids. The CDR3 region is CASSPPGLAGVKYNEQFF. In DNA form, the CDR3 reads TGCGCCAGCAGCCCCCCGGGACTAGCGGGAGTGAAGTACAATGAGCAGTTCTTC.

The rearrangement joins TRBV6-1 to TRBJ1-5; D is undetermined. CDR1 and CDR2 from the germline V gene are MNHNS and SASEGT. The CDR3 length is 12 residues. Trimming left V 11 bases short and J 0 bases short, with 8 bases between. The CDR3 DNA sequence: TGTGCCTCGAGGGATAGCAATCAGCCCCAGCATTTT. Amino acids: CASRDSNQPQHF.

The genes are TRBV19 and TRBJ1-2; D is uncertain. The CDR3 runs to 14 residues. Germline values: CDR1 LNHDA, CDR2 SQIVND (reference sequence). V was clipped by 3 bases and J by 0 bases, with 8 bases between them. The CDR3 DNA is TGTGCCAGTAGTATCACGGTTACTAACTATGGCTACACCTTC. This encodes CASSITVTNYGYTF.

This clone was found once. This chain's CDR3 is CASSLWREGTGELFF. The CDR3, as DNA: TGTGCCAGCAGTTTATGGCGGGAGGGCACCGGGGAGCTGTTTTTT. The V and J genes are TRBV28 and TRBJ2-2, with TRBD2 identical over 9 bases. With 0 bases clipped from V and 4 bases from J, the junction kept 0 bases outside the gene matches. CDR1 and CDR2 from the germline V gene are MDHEN and SYDVKM. This CDR3 region has 15 residues.

The chain joins TRBV19 to TRBJ1-1; D possibly corresponds to TRBD1 (6 bases). Looked up from germline, CDR1 is LNHDA and CDR2 is SQIVND (reference sequence). V was cut by 3 bases and J by 8 bases, with 19 bases left in between. The CDR3 length is 15 residues. CDR3 in amino acids: CASSMGQTGFSEAFF. The CDR3 DNA reads TGTGCCAGTAGTATGGGGCAAACAGGGTTCTCCGAAGCTTTCTTT.

The chain recombines TRBV29-1 with TRBJ2-1, with TRBD2 matching 11 bases. The trim removed 7 bases at V and 0 bases at J, leaving 8 bases unmatched. CDR1 and CDR2 (germline): SQVTM, ANQGSEA. The CDR3 sequence is 16 residues long. The CDR3 protein is CSARLAGTGSYNEQFF. The CDR3 DNA reads as TGCAGCGCCAGACTAGCGGGGACCGGCTCCTACAATGAGCAGTTCTTC.

V is TRBV10-1 and J is TRBJ1-1, with D tentatively TRBD1 (6 bases). Trimming shortened V by 4 bases and J by 3 bases, and 9 bases separated the two germline ends. The CDR3 covers 13 residues. The germline CDR1 and CDR2 sequences are WNHNN and SYGVQD (reference sequence). The CDR3 is CASSGDTDTEAFF. Written as DNA, the CDR3 is TGCGCCAGCAGTGGGGACACAGACACTGAAGCTTTCTTT.

This clone was recorded only once. The genes are TRBV7-3 and TRBJ1-1; D remains unclear. The germline V gene has CDR1 SGHTA and CDR2 FQGTGA. Trimming stripped 1 base from V and 3 bases from J, with 6 bases between. The CDR3 covers 13 residues. The CDR3 DNA reads as TGTGCCAGCAGCTTAATCTGGGACACTGAAGCTTTCTTT. Translating gives CASSLIWDTEAFF.

The V and J genes are TRBV6-1 and TRBJ1-2; 8 nucleotides align to TRBD1. From germline, CDR1 is MNHNS and CDR2 SASEGT. With V trimmed by 7 bases and J by 5 bases, 9 bases remained unmatched. The CDR3 extends over 14 amino acids. The CDR3 DNA reads as TGTGCCAGCACTAACAGGGGGTTTATTTATGGCTACACCTTC. Protein: CASTNRGFIYGYTF.